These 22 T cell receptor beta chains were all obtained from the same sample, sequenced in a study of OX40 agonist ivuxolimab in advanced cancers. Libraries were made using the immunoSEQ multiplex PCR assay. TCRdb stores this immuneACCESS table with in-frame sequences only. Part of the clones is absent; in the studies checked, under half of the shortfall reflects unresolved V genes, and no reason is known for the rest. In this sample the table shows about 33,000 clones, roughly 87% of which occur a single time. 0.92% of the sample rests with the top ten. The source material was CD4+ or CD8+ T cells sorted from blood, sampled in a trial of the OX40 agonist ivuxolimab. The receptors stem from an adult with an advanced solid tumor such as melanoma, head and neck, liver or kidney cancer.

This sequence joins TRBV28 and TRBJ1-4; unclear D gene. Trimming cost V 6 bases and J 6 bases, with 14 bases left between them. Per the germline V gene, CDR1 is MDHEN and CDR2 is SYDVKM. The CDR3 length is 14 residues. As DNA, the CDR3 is TGTGCCAGCAGCCCACAAGGTGGATATGAAAAACTGTTTTTT. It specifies CASSPQGGYEKLFF.

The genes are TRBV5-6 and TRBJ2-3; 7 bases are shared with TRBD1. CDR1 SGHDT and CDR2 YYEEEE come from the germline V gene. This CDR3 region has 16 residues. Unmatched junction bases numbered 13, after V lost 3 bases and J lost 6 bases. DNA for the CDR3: TGTGCCAGCAGCTCTCCGGGACAGTCGCTTTTGGATACGCAGTATTTT. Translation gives CASSSPGQSLLDTQYF.

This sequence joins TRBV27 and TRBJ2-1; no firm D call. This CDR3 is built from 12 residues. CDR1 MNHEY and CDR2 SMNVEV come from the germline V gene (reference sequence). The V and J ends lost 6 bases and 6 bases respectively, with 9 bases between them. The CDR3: CASSPLANEQFF. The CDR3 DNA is TGTGCCAGCAGCCCATTGGCCAATGAGCAGTTCTTC.

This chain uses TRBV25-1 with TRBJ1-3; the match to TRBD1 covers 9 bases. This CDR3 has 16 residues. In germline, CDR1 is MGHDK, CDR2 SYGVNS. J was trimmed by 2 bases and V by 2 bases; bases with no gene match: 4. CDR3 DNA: TGTGCCAGCAGTGAAGACAGGGGGATACCTGGAAACACCATATATTTT. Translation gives CASSEDRGIPGNTIYF.

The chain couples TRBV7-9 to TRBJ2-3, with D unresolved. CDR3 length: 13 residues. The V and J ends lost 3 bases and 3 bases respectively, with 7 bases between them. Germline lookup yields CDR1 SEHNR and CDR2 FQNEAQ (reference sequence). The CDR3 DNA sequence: TGTGCCAGCAGCTTCGTCTCGACAGATACGCAGTATTTT. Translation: CASSFVSTDTQYF.

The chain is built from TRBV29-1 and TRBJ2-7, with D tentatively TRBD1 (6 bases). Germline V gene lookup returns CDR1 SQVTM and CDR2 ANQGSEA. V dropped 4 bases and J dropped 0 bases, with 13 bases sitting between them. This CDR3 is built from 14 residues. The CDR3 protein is CSVVGQRSSYEQYF. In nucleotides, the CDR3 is TGCAGCGTTGTAGGACAGCGAAGCTCCTACGAGCAGTACTTC.

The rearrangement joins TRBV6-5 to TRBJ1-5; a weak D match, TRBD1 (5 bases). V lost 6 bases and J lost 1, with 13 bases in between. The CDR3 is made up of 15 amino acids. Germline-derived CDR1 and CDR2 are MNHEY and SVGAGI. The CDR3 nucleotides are TGTGCCAGCAGCCGCGACAGTTTCAGCAATCAGCCCCAGCATTTT. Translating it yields CASSRDSFSNQPQHF.

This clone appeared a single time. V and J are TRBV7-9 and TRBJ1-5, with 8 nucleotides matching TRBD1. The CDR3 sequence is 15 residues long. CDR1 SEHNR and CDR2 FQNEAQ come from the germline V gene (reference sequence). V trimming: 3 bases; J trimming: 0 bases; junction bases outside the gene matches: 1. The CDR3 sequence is CASSLTGDSNQPQHF. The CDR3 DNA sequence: TGTGCCAGCAGCTTGACAGGGGATAGCAATCAGCCCCAGCATTTT.

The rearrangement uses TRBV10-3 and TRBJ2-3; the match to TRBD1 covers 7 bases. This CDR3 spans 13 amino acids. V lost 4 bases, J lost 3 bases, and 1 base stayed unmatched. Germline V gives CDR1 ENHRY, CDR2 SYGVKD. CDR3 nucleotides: TGTGCCATCAGTGTGGGACAGACAGATACGCAGTATTTT. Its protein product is CAISVGQTDTQYF.

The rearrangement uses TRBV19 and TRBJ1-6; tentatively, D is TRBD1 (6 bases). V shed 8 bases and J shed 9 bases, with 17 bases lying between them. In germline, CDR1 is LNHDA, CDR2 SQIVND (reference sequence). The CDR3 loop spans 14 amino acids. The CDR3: CASQPTGHLSPLHF. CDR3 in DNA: TGTGCCAGTCAACCTACAGGGCACCTTTCACCCCTCCACTTT.

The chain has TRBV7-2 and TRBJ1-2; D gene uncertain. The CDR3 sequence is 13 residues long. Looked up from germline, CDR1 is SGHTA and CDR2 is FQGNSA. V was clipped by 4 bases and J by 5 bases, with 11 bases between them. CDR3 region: CASSSGPEYGYTF. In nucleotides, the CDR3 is TGTGCCAGCAGCTCCGGACCTGAATATGGCTACACCTTC. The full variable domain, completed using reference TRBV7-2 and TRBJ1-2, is GAGVSQSPSNKVTEKGKDVELRCDPISGHTALYWYRQSLGQGLEFLIYFQGNSAPDKSGLPSDRFSAERTGGSVSTLTIQRTQQEDSAVYLCASSSGPEYGYTFGSGTRLTVV.

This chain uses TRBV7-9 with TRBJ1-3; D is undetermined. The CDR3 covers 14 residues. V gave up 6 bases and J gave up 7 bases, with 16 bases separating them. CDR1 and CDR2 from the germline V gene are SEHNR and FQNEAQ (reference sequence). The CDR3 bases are TGTGCCAGCAGTCCCTGGGGTCAGCGGAACACCATATATTTT. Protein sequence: CASSPWGQRNTIYF.

This CDR3 is CASSIGGQGYEAFF. Here the CDR3 DNA reads TGTGCCAGTAGTATAGGAGGACAGGGGTATGAAGCTTTCTTT. The V call is TRBV19, the J call TRBJ1-1, with 9 bases lining up with TRBD1. The CDR3 has 14 residues. Germline values: CDR1 LNHDA, CDR2 SQIVND (reference sequence). Losses at the gene ends were 1 base for V and 7 bases for J; bases not matched to a gene: 4. Based on the CDR3 plus reference TRBV19 and TRBJ1-1, the full variable domain is DGGITQSPKYLFRKEGQNVTLSCEQNLNHDAMYWYRQDPGQGLRLIYYSQIVNDFQKGDIAEGYSVSREKKESFPLTVTSAQKNPTAFYLCASSIGGQGYEAFFGQGTRLTVV.

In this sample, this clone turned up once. CDR3 in DNA: TGCGCCAGCAGCCGGATTTTGGACAGGGGGCTTGGGGAGACCCAGTACTTC. It specifies CASSRILDRGLGETQYF. V is TRBV4-1 and J is TRBJ2-5, with 11 bases aligning to TRBD1. There are 17 residues in the CDR3. J lost 5 bases, V lost 4 bases, and 12 bases had no gene match. Germline values: CDR1 MGHRA, CDR2 YSYEKL.

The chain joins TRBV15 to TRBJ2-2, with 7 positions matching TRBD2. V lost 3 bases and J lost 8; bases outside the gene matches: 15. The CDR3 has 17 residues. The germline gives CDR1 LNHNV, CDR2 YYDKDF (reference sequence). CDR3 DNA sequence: TGTGCCACCAGCAGGGTCCCGGGACTAACCCTCGGGGGGGAGCTGTTTTTT. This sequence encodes CATSRVPGLTLGGELFF.

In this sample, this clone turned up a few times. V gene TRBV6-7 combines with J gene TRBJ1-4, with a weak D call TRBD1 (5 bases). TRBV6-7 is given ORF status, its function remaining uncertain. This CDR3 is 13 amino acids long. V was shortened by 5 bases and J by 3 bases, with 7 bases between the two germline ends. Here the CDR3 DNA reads TGTGCCAGCAGTGACAGAGCTAATGAAAAACTGTTTTTT. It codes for CASSDRANEKLFF.

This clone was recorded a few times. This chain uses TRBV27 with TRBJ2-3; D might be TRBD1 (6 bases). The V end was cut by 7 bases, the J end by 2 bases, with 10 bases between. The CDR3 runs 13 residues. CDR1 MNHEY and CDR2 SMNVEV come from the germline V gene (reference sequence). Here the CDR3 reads CASITGHTDTQYF. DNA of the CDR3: TGTGCCAGCATCACAGGGCACACAGATACGCAGTATTTT.

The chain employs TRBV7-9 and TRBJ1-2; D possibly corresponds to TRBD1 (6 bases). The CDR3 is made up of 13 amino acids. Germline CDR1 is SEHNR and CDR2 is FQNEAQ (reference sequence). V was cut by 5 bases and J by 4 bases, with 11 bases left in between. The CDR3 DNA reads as TGTGCCAGCAGCCGCGAACAGGGCTATGGCTACACCTTC. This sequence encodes CASSREQGYGYTF.

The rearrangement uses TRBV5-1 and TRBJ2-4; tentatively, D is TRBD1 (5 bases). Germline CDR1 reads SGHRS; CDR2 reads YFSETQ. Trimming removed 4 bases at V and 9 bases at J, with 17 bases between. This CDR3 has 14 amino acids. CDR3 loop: CASSLGQGEVIQYF. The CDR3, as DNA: TGCGCCAGCAGCCTCGGGCAGGGTGAAGTCATTCAGTACTTC.

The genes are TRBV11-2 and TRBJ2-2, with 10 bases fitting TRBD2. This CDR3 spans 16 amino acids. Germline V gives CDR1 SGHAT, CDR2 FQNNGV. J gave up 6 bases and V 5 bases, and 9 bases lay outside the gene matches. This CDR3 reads CASSPRGSGRPGELFF. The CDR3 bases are TGTGCCAGCAGCCCTCGGGGTAGCGGGAGGCCCGGGGAGCTGTTTTTT.

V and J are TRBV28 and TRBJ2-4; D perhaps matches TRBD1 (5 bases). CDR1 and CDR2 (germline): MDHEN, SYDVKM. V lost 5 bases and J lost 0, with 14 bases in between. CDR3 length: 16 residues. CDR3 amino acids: CASSRPVRVAKNIQYF. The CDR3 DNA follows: TGTGCCAGCAGTCGCCCTGTCAGGGTAGCCAAAAACATTCAGTACTTC.

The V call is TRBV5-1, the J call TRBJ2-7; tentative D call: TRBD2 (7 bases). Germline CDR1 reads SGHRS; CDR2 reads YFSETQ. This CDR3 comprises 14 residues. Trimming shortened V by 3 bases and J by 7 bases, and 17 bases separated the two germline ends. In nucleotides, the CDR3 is TGCGCCAGCAGCTCCCAAGCAGGGGAGGGGGAGCAGTACTTC. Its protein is CASSSQAGEGEQYF.